A selection of T cell receptor beta chains follows, all from one sample in a study of T cells in Graves' hyperthyroidism and ophthalmopathy. TCRdb re-derived calls from the multiplex PCR reads in MiXCR, one entry per CDR3 protein. In the table there are around 690,000 distinct CDR3 sequences, approximately 15% of which are singletons. Source material: blood. The receptors were sampled from a man in his fifties or sixties with Graves' hyperthyroidism. Both conserved end residues are part of each CDR3.

>TRBV28
CASSSASSPGQGVYEQYF
>TRBV3-1
CASSLKDSSRAGNTISF
>TRBV3-1
CASSSRGATNEKLFF
>TRBV20-1
CSARDQTGKSNQPQHF
>TRBV3-1
CASSQDIWSNQPQHF
>TRBV28
CASSPGTGDVYGYTF
>TRBV30
CAWSLRGNQPQHF
>TRBV3-1
CASSYDRGAGFTDTQYF
>TRBV9
CASSVVAALYNERFF
>TRBV12-3/TRBV12-4
CASSLGQGTEAFF
>TRBV5-1
CASSRTSGTADTQYF